In this sample, the clone carrying this T cell receptor (beta chain) turned up a few times. Its target is not known. Per germline, CDR1 MNHEY and CDR2 SMNVEV (reference sequence). This CDR3 is built from 15 residues. The V end was cut by 5 bases, the J end by 2 bases, with 15 bases between. This sample is drawn from a study of OX40 agonist ivuxolimab in advanced cancers. Findings of the study overall: Doses of 0.1 to 3.0 mg/kg were accompanied by clonal expansion of CD4+ and CD8+ blood T cells by week 6. Researchers report that CD8+ T cells had, on average, more expanded clones than CD4+.

Data came from immunoSEQ multiplex PCR; TCRdb stores just in-frame clones and leaves some out. Here the sample spans some 97,000 clones, roughly nine tenths being singletons. This chain links TRBV27 with TRBJ1-2; D is possibly TRBD1 (6 bases). The sequenced sample was CD4+ or CD8+ T cells sorted from blood, obtained in a trial of the OX40 agonist ivuxolimab. The clonotype comes from an adult with an advanced solid tumor such as melanoma, head and neck, liver or kidney cancer. CDR3 nucleotide sequence: TGTGCCAGCAGTCCCACCCCCACAGGGAACTATGGCTACACCTTC. As protein: CASSPTPTGNYGYTF.